This TCR beta chain appears in the sequencing data of a study of blood T cell repertoires in COVID-19. Across the whole study: Collection of acute and convalescent COVID-19 samples took place in the United States, Italy and Spain. From T cells, B-cell-depleted T cells, or PBMCs came the material, which was cDNA or gDNA.

Seattle enrolled patients during active infection and tracked them longitudinally. In the original processing: Estimated nucleated cell counts came from reference gene primer amplification. Produced via immunoSEQ multiplex PCR; TCRdb's table is partial and in-frame only. D and trimming were read from the DNA, whereas the V and J calls and clone size are those reported in that table. The data contain 85,000 to 130,000 clones, 76% of them singletons. Germline CDR1 MDHEN, CDR2 SYDVKM. This CDR3 is 16 amino acids long. V lost 3 bases to trimming and J lost 2 bases; unmatched junction nucleotides: 7. The J gene is TRBJ2-7, the V gene TRBV28, with 10 bases that match TRBD2. The sequenced material came from peripheral blood. This clonotype was obtained from an older man with COVID-19, enrolled during active disease. Here the CDR3 reads CASSLVGLADPYEQYF. The CDR3 DNA sequence: TGTGCCAGCAGTTTGGTTGGACTAGCGGATCCCTACGAGCAGTACTTC.